This T cell receptor (beta chain) was identified during a study of regulatory T cells in long-lasting Graves disease. Study overall: Graves' patients, diagnosed recently, had received antithyroid drugs under 3 months. Findings of the study overall: The study found persistent patients shared more public clonotypes (2,741) than new patients (about 990).

Ten or more counts support this clonotype. Its cognate antigen is unknown. The CDR3 has 15 residues. Trimming cost V 5 bases and J 2 bases; bases outside gene matches: 9. Germline V gives CDR1 DFQATT, CDR2 SNEGSKA (reference sequence). Researchers made TCR beta libraries by using iRepertoire HTBI primers and running Arm-PCR on CDR3 regions. In the original workflow: The samples yielded approximately 62 TRBV and more than eleven TRBJ segments. TCRdb reprocessed the multiplex PCR reads via MiXCR and lists one record per CDR3 protein. These V and J calls rely on TCRdb rather than the paper's analysis. This table holds fewer than 650,000 distinct CDR3 sequences, 15% to 20% found once. Time point in this sample: newly diagnosed GD, antithyroid drugs for less than 3 months. The TCR library was made from RNA extracted from PBMCs. This sample also belongs to another study, concerning T cells in Graves' hyperthyroidism and ophthalmopathy.

V is TRBV20-1 and J is TRBJ2-7, with 10 bases that match TRBD1. This clonotype was sampled from a man in his late teens or twenties with Graves disease. Sequences were derived from peripheral blood mononuclear cells (PBMCs), sampled at new diagnosis, from a patient treated with antithyroid drugs. In DNA, the CDR3 is TGCAGTGCTGTCGATGGGGACAGGGGCCCCTACGAGCAGTACTTC. Amino acid sequence: CSAVDGDRGPYEQYF.